This T cell receptor beta chain is drawn from a study of shared clonotypes between healthy human individuals. CD8 cells classed as naive were CD45RO-negative and positively selected for CCR7, excluding terminally differentiated effector memory CD45RA+ cells. CDR3 length: 12 amino acids. V shed 5 bases and J shed 7 bases, with 9 bases lying between them. Germline V gives CDR1 SEHNR, CDR2 FQNEAQ (reference sequence). Details on this clone: Its antigen is undetermined.

Study-level points and caveats: It was the non-shared clonotypes that had lower generation probabilities than clonotypes shared by all four donors.

The genomic DNA of each subset was split evenly across several immunoSEQ plates. Clones were sequenced by immunoSEQ multiplex PCR, and TCRdb holds only the in-frame ones, with some missing. The sample includes around 2,000,000 clones, about 95% of them seen just once. This TCR was sampled from a young man in good health. The rearrangement joins TRBV7-9 to TRBJ2-1; no clear D gene. Material: naive CD8+ T cells sorted from blood. The CDR3 reads CASSEVGNEQFF. The DNA of the CDR3 is TGTGCCAGCAGCGAGGTGGGTAATGAGCAGTTCTTC.